Each of the 27 T cell receptor beta chains below was sequenced from the same sample in a study of post-analysis software for immune sequencing data. The antigens for these receptors are not known. TCR beta cDNA libraries included unique molecular identifiers. Via MiXCR, TCRdb re-called the PCR reads, giving one row per CDR3 protein. This table holds fewer than 600,000 distinct CDR3 sequences, under 55% found once. Study results and limitations: Patients showed TRBV5-6, TRBV5-1 and TRBV20-1 among five TRBV segments more frequent than in controls.

Sequenced input: blood. All receptors derive from a girl aged 10 to 17 with multiple sclerosis.

This clonotype was seen a few times. This chain joins TRBV29-1 and TRBJ1-1; D remains ambiguous. V was pared by 3 bases and J by 3 bases, with 14 bases between. This CDR3 has 14 residues. Germline-derived CDR1 and CDR2 are SQVTM and ANQGSEA. The CDR3 DNA reads as TGCAGCGTTGAGAGACCGGGAGGGTACACTGAAGCTTTCTTT. It translates to CSVERPGGYTEAFF.

This chain joins TRBV12-3 or TRBV12-4 and TRBJ2-2, with 14 bases matching TRBD2. V gave up 8 bases and J gave up 5 bases; unmatched junction bases: 1. The CDR3 loop spans 14 amino acids. Here the CDR3 DNA reads TGTGCCAGCGGACTAGCGGGAGGTACCGGGGAGCTGTTTTTT. Residues: CASGLAGGTGELFF.

This clonotype has more than one count but fewer than ten. The rearrangement uses TRBV5-5 and TRBJ2-7; possibly TRBD2 for D (5 bases). The germline V gene encodes CDR1 SGHKS and CDR2 YYEKEE (reference sequence). The length of the CDR3 is 17 residues. With 1 base removed from V and 4 bases from J, the gap between germline ends came to 21 bases. The CDR3: CASSLPERPGWSYEQYF. CDR3 bases: TGTGCCAGCAGCTTGCCGGAGCGCCCGGGGTGGTCATACGAGCAGTACTTC.

J is TRBJ2-3 and V is TRBV5-4, with D possibly TRBD2 on 6 matching bases. The V gene lost 5 bases and the J gene lost 3 bases, with 10 bases spanning the gap. The CDR3 contains 13 residues. Germline lookup yields CDR1 SGHNT and CDR2 YYREEE (reference sequence). The CDR3 bases are TGTGCCAGCAGATTTAGCGGAACAGATACGCAGTATTTT. Residues: CASRFSGTDTQYF. Based on the CDR3 plus reference TRBV5-4 and TRBJ2-3, the full variable domain is ETGVTQSPTHLIKTRGQQVTLRCSSQSGHNTVSWYQQALGQGPQFIFQYYREEENGRGNFPPRFSGLQFPNYSSELNVNALELDDSALYLCASRFSGTDTQYFGPGTRLTVL.

The CDR3 spells CASGIETQYF. CDR3 in DNA: TGTGCCAGCGGTATAGAGACCCAGTACTTC. The chain couples TRBV27 to TRBJ2-7, with D uncertain. The J call may be mistaken, given a closer DNA end match to TRBJ2-5. Germline CDR1 is MNHEY and CDR2 is SMNVEV (reference sequence). The CDR3 sequence is 10 residues long.

This clonotype occurred a few times. V usage is TRBV15 and J usage is TRBJ2-1; D is undetermined. The CDR3 is 16 residues long. Germline loops: CDR1 LNHNV, CDR2 YYDKDF (reference sequence). The V end was cut by 0 bases, the J end by 2 bases, with 11 bases between. CDR3 in amino acids: CATSRDWTSPYNEQFF. For the CDR3, the DNA is TGTGCCACCAGCAGAGACTGGACCAGTCCCTACAATGAGCAGTTCTTC.

J is TRBJ1-1 and V is TRBV29-1; 11 nucleotides line up with TRBD1. CDR3 length: 15 amino acids. The V gene end was trimmed by 8 bases and the J gene end by 4 bases; junction bases not matched to a gene: 12. Germline lookup yields CDR1 SQVTM and CDR2 ANQGSEA. CDR3 nucleotide sequence: TGCAGCACTCGAACCCCAGGGACAGGGGGCACTGAAGCTTTCTTT. It specifies CSTRTPGTGGTEAFF.

The gene calls are TRBV28 and TRBJ2-7; TRBD2 matches at 10 bases. The trim removed 6 bases at V and 5 bases at J, leaving 7 bases unmatched. Germline V lookup: CDR1 MDHEN, CDR2 SYDVKM. This CDR3 region has 14 residues. CDR3 coding DNA: TGTGCCAGCAGGCCGGGACTAGCGTCCCACGAGCAGTACTTC. It codes for CASRPGLASHEQYF.

This chain uses TRBV20-1 with TRBJ1-2; perhaps TRBD1 as D (6 bases). Germline-derived CDR1 and CDR2 are DFQATT and SNEGSKA (reference sequence). CDR3 size: 11 residues. CDR3 in amino acids: CGRTANYGYTF. The CDR3 bases are TGCGGGCGGACAGCTAACTATGGCTACACCTTC.

The chain joins TRBV18 to TRBJ1-1; D is possibly TRBD1 (5 bases). CDR1 is KGHSH and CDR2 is LQKENI in the germline V gene. The CDR3 spans 14 residues. Trimming took 3 bases from V and 0 from J, leaving 8 bases between them. The CDR3, as DNA: TGTGCCAGCTCACCTACCAGGGTGAACACTGAAGCTTTCTTT. Encoded protein: CASSPTRVNTEAFF.

This sequence joins TRBV7-9 and TRBJ1-2, with D perhaps matching TRBD1 (6 bases). Trimming cost V 1 base and J 6 bases, with 15 bases left between them. Per germline, CDR1 SEHNR and CDR2 FQNEAQ (reference sequence). There are 15 residues in the CDR3. The CDR3 region is CASSLGLGGRNGYTF. CDR3 bases: TGTGCCAGCAGCTTAGGCCTGGGGGGGCGCAATGGCTACACCTTC.

V is TRBV28 and J is TRBJ2-7, with a weak D call TRBD2 (6 bases). In germline, CDR1 is MDHEN, CDR2 SYDVKM. The CDR3 extends over 14 amino acids. V gave up 8 bases and J gave up 3 bases, with 17 bases separating them. CDR3: CASGGRQTLYEQYF. For the CDR3, the DNA is TGTGCCAGCGGGGGGAGACAGACCCTCTACGAGCAGTACTTC.

This clonotype was detected a few times. The chain has TRBV12-3 or TRBV12-4 and TRBJ2-1, with TRBD2 matching over 9 bases. The junction had 8 bases not matched to a gene; V was cut back by 7 bases and J by 4 bases. The CDR3 contains 15 residues. CDR3 in amino acids: CASTLGSGRYNEQFF. In nucleotides, the CDR3 is TGTGCCAGCACCCTAGGGAGCGGGAGGTACAATGAGCAGTTCTTC.

This clonotype has only a few counts. This rearrangement joins TRBV29-1 to TRBJ2-7; 10 bases match TRBD2. The CDR3 has 15 residues. V dropped 1 base and J dropped 1; count of bases not matched to a gene: 4. From germline, CDR1 is SQVTM and CDR2 ANQGSEA. The CDR3 loop is CSVEGASGGSYEQYF. For the CDR3, the DNA is TGCAGCGTTGAAGGGGCTAGCGGGGGATCCTACGAGCAGTACTTC.

This clonotype was observed a few times. CDR3 sequence: CASSLGYTDTQYF. CDR3 coding DNA: TGTGCCAGCAGTTTGGGGTACACAGATACGCAGTATTTT. The chain combines TRBV27 with TRBJ2-3; D gene ambiguous. CDR1 is MNHEY, CDR2 SMNVEV, per germline (reference sequence). This CDR3 contains 13 residues. V was trimmed by 3 bases and J by 2 bases, leaving 6 bases between them.

The V call is TRBV24-1, the J call TRBJ2-1; maybe TRBD2 (6 bases). The CDR3 is 15 residues long. V was cut by 5 bases and J by 8 bases, with 18 bases left in between. Germline V lookup: CDR1 KGHDR, CDR2 SFDVKD. The CDR3 DNA reads TGTGCCACCAGTGGGCGGGATGGAGACAAGGATGAGCAGTTCTTC. This gives the protein CATSGRDGDKDEQFF.

The chain employs TRBV20-1 and TRBJ2-1; D may match TRBD1 or TRBD2 (5 bases each). Germline V gives CDR1 DFQATT, CDR2 SNEGSKA (reference sequence). The CDR3 is 14 residues long. V lost 1 base and J lost 9, with 16 bases in between. In DNA, the CDR3 is TGCAGTGCTAGAGCATCCGGGACCCAGGGTGAGCAGTTCTTC. This gives the protein CSARASGTQGEQFF.

This clonotype appeared a few times. The V gene is TRBV29-1, the J gene TRBJ2-1; a possible D gene is TRBD1 (6 bases). Germline CDR1 reads SQVTM; CDR2 reads ANQGSEA. The V and J ends lost 6 bases and 9 bases respectively, with 15 bases between them. The CDR3 consists of 12 residues. DNA of the CDR3: TGCAGCGTCCAGGGGCCCGGGGCTGAGCAGTTCTTC. It yields the protein CSVQGPGAEQFF.

This rearrangement joins TRBV5-6 to TRBJ1-1, with 8 bases identical to TRBD1. The CDR3 is made up of 15 amino acids. V was pared by 2 bases and J by 1 base, with 4 bases of the junction left unmatched. Germline V gene lookup returns CDR1 SGHDT and CDR2 YYEEEE. The CDR3 here is CASSFLTGENTEAFF. The DNA for the CDR3 is TGTGCCAGCAGCTTTTTGACAGGGGAGAACACTGAAGCTTTCTTT.

The J gene is TRBJ2-7, the V gene TRBV2, with no clear D. The germline gives CDR1 SNHLY, CDR2 FYNNEI. This CDR3 has 15 amino acids. Deletions cut 3 bases from V and 1 base from J, with 13 bases between. The CDR3 reads CASSDPTPKSYEQYF. CDR3 sequence (DNA): TGTGCCAGCAGTGACCCGACACCCAAGTCCTACGAGCAGTACTTC.

The chain joins TRBV27 to TRBJ2-7, with D perhaps TRBD1 (6 bases). The CDR3 has 13 amino acids. Germline loops: CDR1 MNHEY, CDR2 SMNVEV (reference sequence). Trimming left V 5 bases short and J 5 bases short, with 13 bases between. As DNA, the CDR3 is TGTGCCAGCAGTCTCCACAGGGCCCACGAGCAGTACTTC. Translating it yields CASSLHRAHEQYF.

This clonotype has more than one count but fewer than ten. The chain employs TRBV28 and TRBJ2-7; 10 nucleotides agree with TRBD2. V shed 6 bases, J shed 9 bases, and the junction held 11 bases outside the gene matches. The CDR3 contains 14 residues. The germline V gene encodes CDR1 MDHEN and CDR2 SYDVKM. The CDR3 protein is CASSQEASGRAQYF. As DNA, the CDR3 is TGTGCCAGCAGCCAGGAGGCTAGCGGGAGAGCGCAGTACTTC.

Comment on this clonotype: Germline is not matched at one junction end, which may reflect a read error. The genes are TRBV20-1 and TRBJ2-3, with TRBD2 as a possible D gene (5 bases). CDR1 and CDR2 from the germline V gene are DFQATT and SNEGSKA (reference sequence). CDR3 length equals 14 residues. This CDR3 reads CSLSAGVREDAQYF. DNA of the CDR3: TGCAGCCTCTCCGCCGGGGTACGAGAAGATGCGCAGTATTTT.

As DNA, the CDR3 is TGTGCCAGCAGCCACGGGTCCTACAATGAGCAGTTCTTC. Translation gives CASSHGSYNEQFF. The chain links TRBV3-1 to TRBJ2-1; no clear D. The germline gives CDR1 LGHDT, CDR2 YNNKEL (reference sequence). V was pared by 3 bases and J by 1 base, with 4 bases between. CDR3 length: 13 amino acids.

The V call is TRBV7-9, the J call TRBJ2-7, with 11 nucleotides matching TRBD2. Per germline, CDR1 SEHNR and CDR2 FQNEAQ (reference sequence). This CDR3 region has 14 residues. V was clipped by 5 bases and J by 6 bases; unmatched bases: 6. CDR3 amino acids: CASSPTSGRSEQYF. The CDR3 coding sequence is TGTGCCAGCAGCCCCACTAGCGGGAGAAGCGAGCAGTACTTC.

This clonotype was observed a few times. J is TRBJ2-5 and V is TRBV15, with D perhaps TRBD1 (6 bases). The germline V gene encodes CDR1 LNHNV and CDR2 YYDKDF (reference sequence). V lost 0 bases and J lost 4, with 18 bases in between. The CDR3 is 17 residues long. The CDR3 region is CATSRDLVRQGSETQYF. In nucleotides, the CDR3 is TGTGCCACCAGCAGAGATTTGGTACGGCAGGGGTCAGAGACCCAGTACTTC.

The genes are TRBV7-3 and TRBJ1-2; 7 bases are shared with TRBD1. The CDR3 loop spans 14 amino acids. V lost 5 bases, J lost 3 bases, and 6 bases stayed unmatched. CDR1 is SGHTA, CDR2 FQGTGA, per germline. The CDR3 DNA reads as TGTGCCAGCAGCCGGACAGGCGTGGACTATGGCTACACCTTC. Amino acid sequence: CASSRTGVDYGYTF. Full variable domain (rest looked up from reference TRBV7-3 and TRBJ1-2): GAGVSQTPSNKVTEKGKYVELRCDPISGHTALYWYRQSLGQGPEFLIYFQGTGAADDSGLPNDRFFAVRPEGSVSTLKIQRTERGDSAVYLCASSRTGVDYGYTFGSGTRLTVV.